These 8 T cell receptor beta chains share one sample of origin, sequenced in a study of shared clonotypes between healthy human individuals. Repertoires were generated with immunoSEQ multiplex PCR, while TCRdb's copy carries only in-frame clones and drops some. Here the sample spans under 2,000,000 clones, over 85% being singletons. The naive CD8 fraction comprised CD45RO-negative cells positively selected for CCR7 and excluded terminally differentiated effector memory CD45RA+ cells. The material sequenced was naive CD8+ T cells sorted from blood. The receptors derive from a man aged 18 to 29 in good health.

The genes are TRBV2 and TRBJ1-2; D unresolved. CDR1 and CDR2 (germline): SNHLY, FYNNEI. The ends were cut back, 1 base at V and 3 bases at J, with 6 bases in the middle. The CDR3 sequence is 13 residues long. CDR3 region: CASSEVGDYGYTF. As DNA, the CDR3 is TGTGCCAGCAGTGAAGTCGGGGACTATGGCTACACCTTC.

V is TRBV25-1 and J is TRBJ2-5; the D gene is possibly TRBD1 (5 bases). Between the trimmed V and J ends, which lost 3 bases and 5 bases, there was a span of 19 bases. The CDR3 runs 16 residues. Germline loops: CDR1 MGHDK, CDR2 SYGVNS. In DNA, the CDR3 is TGTGCCAGCAGTGACACCCTGGTGGGGCTCACGGAGACCCAGTACTTC. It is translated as CASSDTLVGLTETQYF.

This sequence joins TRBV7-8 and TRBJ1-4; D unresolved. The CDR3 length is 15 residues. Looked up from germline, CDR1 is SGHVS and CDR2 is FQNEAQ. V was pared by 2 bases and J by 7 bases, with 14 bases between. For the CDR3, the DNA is TGTGCCAGCAGCTTAATCGGGGTTTCAGGTGAAAAACTGTTTTTT. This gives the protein CASSLIGVSGEKLFF.

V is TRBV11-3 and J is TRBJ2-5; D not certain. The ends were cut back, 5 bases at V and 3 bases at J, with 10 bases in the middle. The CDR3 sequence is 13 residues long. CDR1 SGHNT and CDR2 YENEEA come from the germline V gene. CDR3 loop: CASSRHYKETQYF. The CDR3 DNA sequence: TGTGCCAGCAGCCGGCATTACAAAGAGACCCAGTACTTC. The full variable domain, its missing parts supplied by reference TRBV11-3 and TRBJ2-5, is EAGVVQSPRYKIIEKKQPVAFWCNPISGHNTLYWYLQNLGQGPELLIRYENEEAVDDSQLPKDRFSAERLKGVDSTLKIQPAELGDSAVYLCASSRHYKETQYFGPGTRLLVL.

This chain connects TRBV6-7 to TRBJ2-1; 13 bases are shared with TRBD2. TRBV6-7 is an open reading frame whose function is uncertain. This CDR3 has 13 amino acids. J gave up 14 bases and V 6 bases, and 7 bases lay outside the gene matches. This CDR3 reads CASSLGLAGKEFF. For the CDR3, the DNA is TGTGCCAGCAGCCTGGGACTAGCGGGAAAAGAGTTCTTC.

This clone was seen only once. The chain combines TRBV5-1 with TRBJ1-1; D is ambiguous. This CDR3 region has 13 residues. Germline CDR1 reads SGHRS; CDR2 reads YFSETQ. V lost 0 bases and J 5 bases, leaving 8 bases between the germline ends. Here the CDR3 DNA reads TGCGCCAGCAGCTTGGGCACTATGACTGAAGCTTTCTTT. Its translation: CASSLGTMTEAFF.

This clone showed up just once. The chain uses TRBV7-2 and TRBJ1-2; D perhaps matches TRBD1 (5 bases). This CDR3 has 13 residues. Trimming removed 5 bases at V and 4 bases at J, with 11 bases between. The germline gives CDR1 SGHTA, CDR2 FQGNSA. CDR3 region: CASSPPGSYGYTF. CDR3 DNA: TGTGCCAGCAGCCCGCCAGGGAGCTATGGCTACACCTTC. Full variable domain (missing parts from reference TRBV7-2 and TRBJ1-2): GAGVSQSPSNKVTEKGKDVELRCDPISGHTALYWYRQSLGQGLEFLIYFQGNSAPDKSGLPSDRFSAERTGGSVSTLTIQRTQQEDSAVYLCASSPPGSYGYTFGSGTRLTVV.

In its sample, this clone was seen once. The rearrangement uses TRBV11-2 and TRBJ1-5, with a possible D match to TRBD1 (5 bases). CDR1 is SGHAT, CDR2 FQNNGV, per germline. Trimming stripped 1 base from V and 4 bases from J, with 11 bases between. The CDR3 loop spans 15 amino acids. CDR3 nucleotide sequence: TGTGCCAGCAGCTTAGGAGGGGAGGGAAATCAGCCCCAGCATTTT. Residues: CASSLGGEGNQPQHF. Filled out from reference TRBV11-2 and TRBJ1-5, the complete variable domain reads EAGVAQSPRYKIIEKRQSVAFWCNPISGHATLYWYQQILGQGPKLLIQFQNNGVVDDSQLPKDRFSAERLKGVDSTLKIQPAKLEDSAVYLCASSLGGEGNQPQHFGDGTRLSIL.